This T cell receptor (beta chain) was recorded in a study of shared clonotypes between healthy human individuals. CD8 memory combined CD45RO+ cells with CCR7-negative CD45RA+ TemRA cells. As processed by the authors: Quality scores were absent from the junction-only immunoSEQ sequences, so filtering differed. The repertoire was sequenced with immunoSEQ multiplex PCR; TCRdb's copy has only in-frame clones and lacks some. D and trimming come from the DNA, and the V and J calls and clone size come from that table. The sample holds around 370,000 clones, about 97% seen once. Sequencing was carried out using memory CD8+ T cells sorted from blood. Noted subset: CD45RO+ cells pooled with CCR7-negative TemRA cells. This TCR was sampled from a man younger than 40 in good health.

For the CDR3, the DNA is TGTGCCAGTAGTCTGGGACAGGGCCCCGCCAAAAACATTCAGTACTTC. This codes for CASSLGQGPAKNIQYF. This chain connects TRBV19 to TRBJ2-4; 9 bases are shared with TRBD1. Germline CDR1 and CDR2: LNHDA and SQIVND (reference sequence). The CDR3 has 16 amino acids. Trimming took 5 bases from V and 1 from J; bases not matched to a gene: 6.